The 5 T cell receptor beta chains below all came from one sample that was sequenced in a study of T-cell memory formation after mild COVID-19. From the 5' RACE reads, TCRdb called clonotypes with MiXCR, one entry per CDR3 protein. The data hold just over 150,000 distinct CDR3 sequences, with less than 40% observed a single time. The sample comprised PBMCs or a T cell subset sorted from them (not recorded which). The receptors originated from an adult woman who had mild COVID-19 (a few samples of this study predate the infection). Cell type and time point are not known.

The V call is TRBV5-1, the J call TRBJ2-5; 12 positions match TRBD2. The CDR3 has 15 residues. Germline V lookup: CDR1 SGHRS, CDR2 YFSETQ. The junction had 2 bases not matched to a gene; V was cut back by 0 bases and J by 5 bases. CDR3 protein: CASSLGLAGVETQYF. The CDR3 DNA is TGCGCCAGCAGCTTGGGACTAGCGGGGGTTGAGACCCAGTACTTC.

This chain uses TRBV20-1 with TRBJ2-7; D possibly uses TRBD1 or TRBD2 (5 bases each). Germline-derived CDR1 and CDR2 are DFQATT and SNEGSKA (reference sequence). This CDR3 contains 13 residues. Trimming cost V 6 bases and J 3 bases, with 15 bases left between them. The CDR3 protein is CSAPPTGGYEQYF. CDR3 nucleotides: TGCAGTGCACCCCCGACTGGGGGCTACGAGCAGTACTTC.

This clonotype has just a few counts. V and J are TRBV4-1 and TRBJ1-2; 9 bases map to TRBD1. This CDR3 is built from 14 residues. Germline CDR1 MGHRA, CDR2 YSYEKL. V gave up 3 bases and J gave up 5 bases; unmatched junction bases: 4. The CDR3 loop reads CASSHPGTGYGYTF. For the CDR3, the DNA is TGCGCCAGCAGCCACCCCGGGACAGGGTATGGCTACACCTTC.

The chain links TRBV6-1 to TRBJ2-1, with 9 bases that match TRBD2. Trimming cost V 4 bases and J 6 bases; bases outside gene matches: 4. Germline loops: CDR1 MNHNS, CDR2 SASEGT. This CDR3 contains 14 residues. The DNA for the CDR3 is TGTGCCAGCAGTGTTGGCGGGGGGGCCAATGAGCAGTTCTTC. It is translated as CASSVGGGANEQFF.

This chain joins TRBV19 and TRBJ1-2; weak D call: TRBD1 (6 bases). Germline assignment: CDR1 LNHDA and CDR2 SQIVND (reference sequence). V lost 5 bases to trimming and J lost 8 bases, with 12 bases between them. The CDR3 runs to 12 residues. DNA for the CDR3: TGTGCCAGTAGTCAGGGGACTGGGGGCTACACCTTC. Protein sequence: CASSQGTGGYTF.